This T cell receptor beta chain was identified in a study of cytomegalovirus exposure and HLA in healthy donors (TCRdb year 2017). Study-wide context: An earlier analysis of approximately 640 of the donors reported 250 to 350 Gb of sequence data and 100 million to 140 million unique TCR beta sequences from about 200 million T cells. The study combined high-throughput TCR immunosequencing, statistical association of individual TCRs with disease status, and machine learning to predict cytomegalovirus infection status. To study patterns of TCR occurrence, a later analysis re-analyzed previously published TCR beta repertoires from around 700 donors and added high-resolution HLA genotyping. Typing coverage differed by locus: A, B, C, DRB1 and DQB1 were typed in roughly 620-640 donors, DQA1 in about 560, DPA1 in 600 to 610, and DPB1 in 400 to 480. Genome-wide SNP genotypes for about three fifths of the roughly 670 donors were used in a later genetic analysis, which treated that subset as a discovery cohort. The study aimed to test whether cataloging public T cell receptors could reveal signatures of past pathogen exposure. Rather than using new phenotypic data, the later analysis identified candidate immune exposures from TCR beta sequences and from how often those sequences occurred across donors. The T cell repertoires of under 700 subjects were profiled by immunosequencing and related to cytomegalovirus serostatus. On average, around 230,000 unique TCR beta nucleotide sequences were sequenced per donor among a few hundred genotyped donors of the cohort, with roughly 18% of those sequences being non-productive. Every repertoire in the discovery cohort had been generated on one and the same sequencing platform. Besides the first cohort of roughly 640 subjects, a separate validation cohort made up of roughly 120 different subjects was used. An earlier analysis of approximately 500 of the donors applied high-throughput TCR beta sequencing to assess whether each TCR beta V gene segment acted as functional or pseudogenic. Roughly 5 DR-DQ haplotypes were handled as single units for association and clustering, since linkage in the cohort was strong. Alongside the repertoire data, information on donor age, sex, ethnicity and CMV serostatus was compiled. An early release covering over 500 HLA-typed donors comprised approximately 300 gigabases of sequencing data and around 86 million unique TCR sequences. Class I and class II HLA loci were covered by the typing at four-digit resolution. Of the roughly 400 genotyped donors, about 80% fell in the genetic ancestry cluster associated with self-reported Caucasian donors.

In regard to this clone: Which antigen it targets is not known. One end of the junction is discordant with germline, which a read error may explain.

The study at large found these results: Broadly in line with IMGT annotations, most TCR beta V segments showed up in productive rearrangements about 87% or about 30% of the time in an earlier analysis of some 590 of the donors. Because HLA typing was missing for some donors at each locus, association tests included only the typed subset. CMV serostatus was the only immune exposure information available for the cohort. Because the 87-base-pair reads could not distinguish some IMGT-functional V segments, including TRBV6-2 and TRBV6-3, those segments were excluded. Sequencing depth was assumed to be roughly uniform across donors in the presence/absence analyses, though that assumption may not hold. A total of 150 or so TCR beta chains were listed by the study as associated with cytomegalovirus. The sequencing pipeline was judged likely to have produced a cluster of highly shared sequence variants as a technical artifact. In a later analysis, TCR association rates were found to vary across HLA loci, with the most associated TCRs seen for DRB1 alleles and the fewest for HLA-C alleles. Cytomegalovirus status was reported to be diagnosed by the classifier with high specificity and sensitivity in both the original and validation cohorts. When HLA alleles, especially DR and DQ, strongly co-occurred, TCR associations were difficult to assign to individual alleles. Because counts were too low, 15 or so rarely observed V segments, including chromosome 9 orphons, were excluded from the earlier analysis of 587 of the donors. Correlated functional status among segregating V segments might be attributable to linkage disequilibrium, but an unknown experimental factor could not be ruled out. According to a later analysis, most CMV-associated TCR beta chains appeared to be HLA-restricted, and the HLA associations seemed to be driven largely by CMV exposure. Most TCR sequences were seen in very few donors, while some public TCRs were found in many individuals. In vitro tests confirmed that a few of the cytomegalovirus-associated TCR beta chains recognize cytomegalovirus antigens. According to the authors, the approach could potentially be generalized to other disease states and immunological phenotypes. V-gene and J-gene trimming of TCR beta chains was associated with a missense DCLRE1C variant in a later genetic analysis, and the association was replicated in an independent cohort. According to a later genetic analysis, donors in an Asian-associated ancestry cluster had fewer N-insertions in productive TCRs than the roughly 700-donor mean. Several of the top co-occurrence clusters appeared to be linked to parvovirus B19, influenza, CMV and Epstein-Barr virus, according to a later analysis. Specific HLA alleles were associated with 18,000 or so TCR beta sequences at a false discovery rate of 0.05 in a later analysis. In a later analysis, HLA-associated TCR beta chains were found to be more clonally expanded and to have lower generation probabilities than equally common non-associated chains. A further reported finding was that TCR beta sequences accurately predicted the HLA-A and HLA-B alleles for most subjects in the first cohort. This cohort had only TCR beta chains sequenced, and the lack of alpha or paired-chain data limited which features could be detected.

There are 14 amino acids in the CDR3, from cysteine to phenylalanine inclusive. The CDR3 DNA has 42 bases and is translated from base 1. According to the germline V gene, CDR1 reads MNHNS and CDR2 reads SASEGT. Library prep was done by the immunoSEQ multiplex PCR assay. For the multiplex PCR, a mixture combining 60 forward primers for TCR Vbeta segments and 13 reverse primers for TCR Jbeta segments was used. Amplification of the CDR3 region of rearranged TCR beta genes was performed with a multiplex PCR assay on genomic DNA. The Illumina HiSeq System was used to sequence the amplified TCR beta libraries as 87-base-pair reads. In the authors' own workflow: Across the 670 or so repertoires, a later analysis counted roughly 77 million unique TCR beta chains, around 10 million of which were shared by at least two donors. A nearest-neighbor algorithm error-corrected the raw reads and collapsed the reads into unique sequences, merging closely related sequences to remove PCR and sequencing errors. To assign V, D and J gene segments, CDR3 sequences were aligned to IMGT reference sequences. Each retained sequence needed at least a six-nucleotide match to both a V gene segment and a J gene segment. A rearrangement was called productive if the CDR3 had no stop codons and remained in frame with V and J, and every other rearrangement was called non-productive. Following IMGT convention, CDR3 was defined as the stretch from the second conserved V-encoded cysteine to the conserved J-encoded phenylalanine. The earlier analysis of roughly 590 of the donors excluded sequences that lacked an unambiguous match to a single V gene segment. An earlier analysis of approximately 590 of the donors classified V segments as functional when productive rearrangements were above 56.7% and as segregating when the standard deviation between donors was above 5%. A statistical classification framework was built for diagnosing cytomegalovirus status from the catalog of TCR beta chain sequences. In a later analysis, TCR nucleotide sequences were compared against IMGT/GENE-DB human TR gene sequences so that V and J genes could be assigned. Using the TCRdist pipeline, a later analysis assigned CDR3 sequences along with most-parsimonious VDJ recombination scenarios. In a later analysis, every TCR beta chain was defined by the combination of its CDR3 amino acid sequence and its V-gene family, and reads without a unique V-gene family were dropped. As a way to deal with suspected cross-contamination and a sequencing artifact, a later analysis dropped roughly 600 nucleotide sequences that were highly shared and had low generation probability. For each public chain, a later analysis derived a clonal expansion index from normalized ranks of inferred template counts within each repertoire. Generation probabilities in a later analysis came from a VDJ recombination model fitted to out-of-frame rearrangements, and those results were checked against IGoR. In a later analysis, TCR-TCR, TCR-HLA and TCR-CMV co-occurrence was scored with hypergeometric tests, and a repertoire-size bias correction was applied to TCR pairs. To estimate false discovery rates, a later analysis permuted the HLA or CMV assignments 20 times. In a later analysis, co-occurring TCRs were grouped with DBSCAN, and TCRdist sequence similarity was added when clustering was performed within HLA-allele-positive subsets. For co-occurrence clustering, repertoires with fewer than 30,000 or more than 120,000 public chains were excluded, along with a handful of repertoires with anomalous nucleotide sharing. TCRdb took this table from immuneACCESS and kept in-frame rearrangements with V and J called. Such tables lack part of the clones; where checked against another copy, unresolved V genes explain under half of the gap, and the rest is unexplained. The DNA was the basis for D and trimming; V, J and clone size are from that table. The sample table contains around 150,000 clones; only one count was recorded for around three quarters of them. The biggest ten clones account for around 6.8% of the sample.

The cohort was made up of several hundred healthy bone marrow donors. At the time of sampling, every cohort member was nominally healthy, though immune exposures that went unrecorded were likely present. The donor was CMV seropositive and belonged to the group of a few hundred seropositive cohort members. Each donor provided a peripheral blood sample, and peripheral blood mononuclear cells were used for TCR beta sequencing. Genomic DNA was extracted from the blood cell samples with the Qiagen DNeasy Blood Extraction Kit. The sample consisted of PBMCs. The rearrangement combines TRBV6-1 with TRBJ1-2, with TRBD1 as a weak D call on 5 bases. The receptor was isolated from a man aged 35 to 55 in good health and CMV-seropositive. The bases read TGTGCCAGCAGTTCGTCGCGGGGTAGAGGGGCCTCCTCCTTC. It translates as CASSSSRGRGASSF.